This section outlines one TCR beta chain sequence together with its context. Germline CDR1 reads LGHNA; CDR2 reads YSLEER. The CDR3 is 20 residues long. Unmatched junction bases numbered 12, after V lost 2 bases and J lost 2 bases. Authors' data handling: The assay estimated nucleated cells by amplifying reference gene primers. Produced via immunoSEQ multiplex PCR; TCRdb's table is partial and in-frame only. V, J and clone size derive from that table, while D and trimming were established from the DNA sequence. This table has some 350,000 clones, 90% appearing once. The data stem from a study of blood T cell repertoires in COVID-19. Study at large: COVID-19 samples from acute and convalescent phases originated in the United States, Italy and Spain. PBMCs, B-cell-depleted T cells, or T cells were the source of the cDNA or gDNA that made up the material.

V is TRBV4-3 and J is TRBJ2-3; 14 bases fit TRBD2. This TCR was recovered from a man aged 18 to 35 with active or convalescent COVID-19. Material for sequencing was peripheral blood. DNA for the CDR3: TGCGCCAGCAGCCAACACTCGGCGACTAGCGGGAGGGTCTACACAGATACGCAGTATTTT. Translated: CASSQHSATSGRVYTDTQYF.